This T cell receptor (beta chain) was recorded in a study of neurological immune-mediated disorders. Whole-study context: The approximately 35 multiple sclerosis patients comprised around 30 relapsing-remitting and 3 secondary progressive cases. General study points: The multiple sclerosis repertoire cluster was not associated with any clinical or MRI feature.

The germline V and J ends were trimmed by 2 bases and 1 base, with 11 bases remaining between them. Germline CDR1 and CDR2: ENHRY and SYGVKD. The CDR3 consists of 15 residues. The sample holds many counts of this clonotype. Its antigen is unidentified. Synthesis of cDNA was performed by 5'RACE using 10-nucleotide random UMIs. TCRdb itself ran the 5' RACE reads through MiXCR, one entry per CDR3 protein. The profile shows roughly 50,000 distinct CDR3 sequences, around 4.5% of them singletons. V usage is TRBV10-3 and J usage is TRBJ2-5; D is tentatively TRBD1 or TRBD2 (5 bases each). The sequenced sample consisted of PBMCs. The clonotype comes from a woman aged 60-70 years with multiple sclerosis. As DNA, the CDR3 is TGTGCCATCAGTGAGGCGGACGGGACCCAAGAGACCCAGTACTTC. Its protein is CAISEADGTQETQYF.